This entry lists 15 T cell receptor beta chains sequenced from one sample in a study of somatic mutations in cytotoxic T cells in rheumatoid arthritis. Assay used: immunoSEQ multiplex PCR; TCRdb lists only in-frame clones, some missing. Of about 18,000 clones in the sample, around 67% were seen once. Material: CD8+ T cells sorted from blood. These receptors all stem from an adult with rheumatoid arthritis.

The chain joins TRBV4-1 to TRBJ1-2, with 9 bases identical to TRBD1. The germline CDR1 and CDR2 sequences are MGHRA and YSYEKL. The V and J ends lost 7 bases and 8 bases, in that order; junction bases with no gene match: 11. The CDR3 runs 14 residues. The CDR3 is CASNFGGTGYGYTF. CDR3 sequence (DNA): TGCGCCAGCAACTTCGGTGGGACAGGGTACGGCTACACCTTC.

The V and J genes are TRBV7-2 and TRBJ2-5; TRBD1 agrees at 7 bases. From germline, CDR1 is SGHTA and CDR2 FQGNSA. The CDR3 is made up of 15 amino acids. V trimming: 3 bases; J trimming: 4 bases; junction bases outside the gene matches: 8. CDR3 DNA sequence: TGTGCCAGCAGCTTTCTGGTAGGGGGCGGAGAGACCCAGTACTTC. Protein product: CASSFLVGGGETQYF.

This clone has a handful of counts. V is TRBV28 and J is TRBJ2-1; the D is unclear. The CDR3 is 11 residues long. The germline V gene encodes CDR1 MDHEN and CDR2 SYDVKM. V shed 1 base and J shed 8 bases, with 3 bases lying between them. The CDR3 loop is CASSLYDEQFF. The CDR3 DNA reads as TGTGCCAGCAGTTTATACGATGAGCAGTTCTTC.

This chain connects TRBV13 to TRBJ1-1, with 7 bases fitting TRBD1. Germline lookup yields CDR1 PRHDT and CDR2 FYEKMQ (reference sequence). The CDR3 runs to 16 residues. Germline trimming cut 1 base from V and 1 base from J; bases unmatched to any gene: 6. The CDR3 protein is CASSLAPGQTNTEAFF. DNA for the CDR3: TGTGCCAGCAGCTTAGCCCCGGGACAGACGAACACTGAAGCTTTCTTT.

This chain links TRBV13 with TRBJ2-7; D call uncertain. The CDR3 is 11 residues long. Trimming pared 3 bases from V and 7 bases from J, leaving 7 bases between. Germline V lookup: CDR1 PRHDT, CDR2 FYEKMQ (reference sequence). In DNA, the CDR3 is TGTGCCAGCAGCTTTGCGGCTGAGCAGTACTTC. Its translation is CASSFAAEQYF.

In this sample, this clone turned up once. The genes are TRBV10-3 and TRBJ1-5, with TRBD1 identical over 8 bases. V trimming: 9 bases; J trimming: 2 bases; junction bases outside the gene matches: 6. Per the germline V gene, CDR1 is ENHRY and CDR2 is SYGVKD. This CDR3 has 14 residues. The CDR3, as DNA: TGTGCCATTCAGGGGGCGAAGGGCAATCAGCCCCAGCATTTT. Protein sequence: CAIQGAKGNQPQHF.

This chain joins TRBV27 and TRBJ2-7; D uncertain. V lost 0 bases, J lost 3 bases, and 9 bases lay in between. The CDR3 runs to 14 residues. Germline V gives CDR1 MNHEY, CDR2 SMNVEV (reference sequence). The DNA of the CDR3 is TGTGCCAGCAGTTTATCGGGCAGCTACTACGAGCAGTACTTC. Encoded protein: CASSLSGSYYEQYF.

This clone has just a few counts. The rearrangement joins TRBV27 to TRBJ1-5, with a tentative D call TRBD1 (6 bases). CDR1 and CDR2 from the germline V gene are MNHEY and SMNVEV (reference sequence). V shed 5 bases and J shed 7 bases, with 21 bases lying between them. The CDR3 consists of 16 residues. The CDR3 reads CASSPKPQGWNQPQHF. The DNA of the CDR3 is TGTGCCAGCAGTCCGAAGCCACAGGGTTGGAACCAGCCCCAGCATTTT.

This sequence joins TRBV19 and TRBJ2-3; 10 bases align to TRBD2. From germline, CDR1 is LNHDA and CDR2 SQIVND (reference sequence). The CDR3 runs 16 residues. J was trimmed by 2 bases and V by 1 base; bases with no gene match: 3. The CDR3 nucleotides are TGTGCCAGTAGTATAGGAGCGGGGGGGCCCACAGATACGCAGTATTTT. This translates into CASSIGAGGPTDTQYF.

This clone was seen a handful of times. The V call is TRBV19, the J call TRBJ2-7; TRBD1 might be the D (6 bases). V was clipped by 4 bases and J by 7 bases, with 20 bases between them. Germline V gene sequence: CDR1 LNHDA, CDR2 SQIVND (reference sequence). The CDR3 loop spans 15 amino acids. The CDR3 region has the DNA TGTGCCAGTAGTACTACAGGGATCTTCTCTGATGAGCAGTACTTC. Protein sequence: CASSTTGIFSDEQYF.

This clone was found a few times. The V gene is TRBV5-4, the J gene TRBJ2-5; TRBD2 matches at 7 bases. The germline V gene encodes CDR1 SGHNT and CDR2 YYREEE (reference sequence). V trimming: 4 bases; J trimming: 1 base; junction bases outside the gene matches: 4. This CDR3 is built from 14 residues. This CDR3 reads CASSHPGGQETQYF. In DNA form, the CDR3 reads TGTGCCAGCAGCCATCCGGGAGGCCAAGAGACCCAGTACTTC.

The rearrangement joins TRBV25-1 to TRBJ1-1; TRBD1 matches at 8 bases. V lost 6 bases and J lost 7; bases outside the gene matches: 7. The germline CDR1 and CDR2 sequences are MGHDK and SYGVNS. The CDR3 sequence is 13 residues long. The CDR3 region has the DNA TGTGCCAGCAGATCACAGGGGGGAGATGAAGCTTTCTTT. Protein: CASRSQGGDEAFF.

In its sample, this clone was seen once. The rearrangement uses TRBV6-5 and TRBJ1-1; D gene ambiguous. Germline CDR1 is MNHEY and CDR2 is SVGAGI. The CDR3 has 14 amino acids. The V gene lost 4 bases and the J gene lost 2 bases, with 11 bases spanning the gap. The CDR3 region is CASSFTAINTEAFF. CDR3 in DNA: TGTGCCAGCAGTTTTACAGCGATTAACACTGAAGCTTTCTTT.

This clone has only one observation. This chain uses TRBV29-1 with TRBJ2-7; no definite D call. Germline lookup yields CDR1 SQVTM and CDR2 ANQGSEA. V lost 6 bases to trimming and J lost 0 bases, with 9 bases between them. CDR3 length: 12 residues. CDR3 residues: CSVITGSYEQYF. The DNA for the CDR3 is TGCAGCGTGATTACCGGCTCCTACGAGCAGTACTTC.

The chain couples TRBV11-2 to TRBJ2-1; D is uncertain. The CDR3 contains 14 residues. Trimming left V 3 bases short and J 10 bases short, with 16 bases between. CDR1 SGHAT and CDR2 FQNNGV come from the germline V gene. The chain's CDR3 is CASSLTLNSEEQFF. CDR3 nucleotide sequence: TGTGCCAGCAGCTTGACCTTAAACAGCGAGGAGCAGTTCTTC.